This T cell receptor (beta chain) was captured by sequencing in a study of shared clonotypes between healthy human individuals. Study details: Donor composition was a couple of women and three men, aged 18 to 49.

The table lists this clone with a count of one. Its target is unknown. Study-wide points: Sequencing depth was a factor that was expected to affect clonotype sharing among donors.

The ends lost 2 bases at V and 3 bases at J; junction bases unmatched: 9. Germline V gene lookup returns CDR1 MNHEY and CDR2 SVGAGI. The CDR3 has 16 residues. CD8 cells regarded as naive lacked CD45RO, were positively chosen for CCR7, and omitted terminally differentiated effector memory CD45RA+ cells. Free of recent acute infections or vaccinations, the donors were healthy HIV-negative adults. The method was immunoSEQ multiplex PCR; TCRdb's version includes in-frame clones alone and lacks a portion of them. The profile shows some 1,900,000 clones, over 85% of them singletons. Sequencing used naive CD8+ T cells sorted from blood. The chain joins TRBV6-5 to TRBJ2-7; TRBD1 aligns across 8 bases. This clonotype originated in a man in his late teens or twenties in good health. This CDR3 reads CASSYVTGTGVYEQYF. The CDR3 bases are TGTGCCAGCAGTTACGTAACCGGGACAGGCGTCTACGAGCAGTACTTC.